The T cell receptor beta chain described here comes from a study of shared clonotypes between healthy human individuals. On the study more broadly: For every donor, three CD4 naive, three CD4 memory, two CD8 naive and one CD8 memory plates were used.

The CDR3 extends over 12 amino acids. The germline V and J ends were trimmed by 8 bases and 4 bases, with 11 bases remaining between them. CDR1 and CDR2 from the germline V gene are MNHNS and SASEGT. Regarding the study as a whole: Naive CD4 clonotype sharing across a few donors was around 5%.

Terminally differentiated effector memory CD45RA+ cells were excluded from the naive CD8 cells, which were CD45RO-negative and positively selected for CCR7. Sequencing was performed with immunoSEQ multiplex PCR; in TCRdb, only in-frame clones are kept and a portion is missing. The data show around 600,000 clones, 90% to 95% seen once. Details on this clone: Its antigen remains unidentified.

The TCR sequence derives from a woman under 40 in good health. The chain is built from TRBV6-1 and TRBJ1-1; perhaps TRBD1 as D (6 bases). Material for sequencing was naive CD8+ T cells sorted from blood. The CDR3 nucleotides read TGTGCCAGCCGTTGGGGGCCCACTGAAGCTTTCTTT. It specifies CASRWGPTEAFF.